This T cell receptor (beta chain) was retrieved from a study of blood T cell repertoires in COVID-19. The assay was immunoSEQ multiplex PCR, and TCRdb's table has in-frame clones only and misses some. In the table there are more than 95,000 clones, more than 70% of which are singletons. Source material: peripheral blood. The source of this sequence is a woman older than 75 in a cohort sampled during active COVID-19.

The CDR3 DNA is TGTGCCAGCAGCGTAGTGACAGTTAATAACTATGGCTACACCTTC. It yields the protein CASSVVTVNNYGYTF. This chain joins TRBV9 and TRBJ1-2; possible D gene TRBD1, 5 bases. V gave up 0 bases and J gave up 1 base, with 10 bases separating them. CDR1 and CDR2 (germline): SGDLS, YYNGEE. This CDR3 is built from 15 residues. Based on the CDR3 plus reference TRBV9 and TRBJ1-2, the full variable domain is DSGVTQTPKHLITATGQRVTLRCSPRSGDLSVYWYQQSLDQGLQFLIQYYNGEERAKGNILERFSAQQFPDLHSELNLSSLELGDSALYFCASSVVTVNNYGYTFGSGTRLTVV.